Following are 5 T cell receptor beta chains from one sample sequenced in a study of identical twins (TCRdb year 2016). Library method: 5' RACE. Sequencing took place on an Illumina HiSeq 2000. TCRdb trimmed public reads at Q25 via fastp, called clones via MiXCR and kept in-frame beta chains. Every distinct CDR3 protein forms one entry, paired with its most common genes and DNA. Present in this sample are approximately 240,000 distinct CDR3 sequences, roughly an eighth of which were seen just once. Together, the top ten hold around 9.5% of the sample. Source material: memory (CD45RO+) T cells sorted from blood. Interpreted using the paper, the cell subset or site label stands for: CD45RO+ enriched T cells. Source of these receptors: a young woman in good health.

The chain couples TRBV7-2 to TRBJ1-6; D gene unclear. Trimming removed 5 bases from V and 7 bases from J, with 12 bases in between. Germline values: CDR1 SGHTA, CDR2 FQGNSA. This CDR3 contains 14 residues. The CDR3 loop reads CASSPLKGNSPLHF. The CDR3 region has the DNA TGTGCCAGCAGCCCGTTGAAGGGAAATTCACCCCTCCACTTT.

The chain is built from TRBV5-6 and TRBJ2-5; 7 bases agree with TRBD1. V lost 4 bases and J lost 4; bases outside the gene matches: 4. CDR3 length equals 13 residues. CDR1 and CDR2 (germline): SGHDT, YYEEEE. The CDR3 bases are TGTGCCAGCAGCAGGGGGCGAGGAGAGACCCAGTACTTC. Protein product: CASSRGRGETQYF.

The rearrangement links TRBV4-1 to TRBJ2-1; TRBD2 agrees at 9 bases. The CDR3 sequence is 14 residues long. The V segment lost 2 bases and the J segment 7 bases; nucleotides outside the gene matches: 3. The germline gives CDR1 MGHRA, CDR2 YSYEKL. This chain's CDR3 is CASSQSSGANEQFF. The CDR3 nucleotides are TGCGCCAGCAGCCAATCTAGCGGGGCTAATGAGCAGTTCTTC.

V and J are TRBV20-1 and TRBJ2-1; 12 bases match TRBD2. The CDR3 runs 17 residues. The J segment lost 0 bases and the V segment lost 8 bases, leaving 11 bases of the junction unmatched. Germline V CDR1 and CDR2: DFQATT, SNEGSKA (reference sequence). The DNA for the CDR3 is TGCAGTCTCACAGGACTAGCGGGGCCAAGCTCCTACAATGAGCAGTTCTTC. Its translation is CSLTGLAGPSSYNEQFF.

This clonotype was picked up many times. This chain connects TRBV27 to TRBJ2-4, with a weak D call TRBD1 (5 bases). Trimming took 3 bases from V and 9 from J, leaving 15 bases between them. CDR3 length equals 14 residues. The germline V gene has CDR1 MNHEY and CDR2 SMNVEV (reference sequence). The CDR3 DNA is TGTGCCAGCAGTTTTGGGCAGGGTAAGGGCATTCAGTACTTC. This gives the protein CASSFGQGKGIQYF.